One and the same sample provided the 8 T cell receptor beta chains below, sequenced in a study of shared clonotypes between healthy human individuals. Data came from immunoSEQ multiplex PCR; TCRdb stores just in-frame clones and leaves some out. The sample shows about 680,000 clones, 74% of them seen only once. Sequencing was done on a sample of memory CD4+ T cells sorted from blood. The subset denotes: CD45RA-negative fraction. Receptors originate from a woman in her 30s in good health.

Remarks on this clone: This may come from a read error, since a much larger clone is one base off. This chain uses TRBV11-2 with TRBJ2-5; D is undetermined. The end of the DNA is better explained by TRBJ2-7, so the J call may be wrong. CDR1 SGHAT and CDR2 FQNNGV come from the germline V gene. This CDR3 has 12 residues. This CDR3 reads CASSLDRYEQYF. CDR3 nucleotides: TGTGCCAGCAGCTTAGATCGCTACGAGCAGTACTTC.

This rearrangement joins TRBV6-1 to TRBJ2-7, with TRBD2 matching 13 bases. Germline trimming cut 3 bases from V and 2 bases from J; bases unmatched to any gene: 10. The CDR3 covers 18 residues. Germline V lookup: CDR1 MNHNS, CDR2 SASEGT. CDR3 nucleotide sequence: TGTGCCAGCAGTGACCCCCGGACTAGCGGGAGTTCGCCCTACGAGCAGTACTTC. Translation: CASSDPRTSGSSPYEQYF.

The V and J genes are TRBV9 and TRBJ2-7; D is unclear. V gave up 4 bases and J gave up 7 bases, with 18 bases separating them. Per the germline V gene, CDR1 is SGDLS and CDR2 is YYNGEE. The CDR3 spans 14 residues. The CDR3 is CASSPGPGPWEQYF. The CDR3 DNA reads as TGTGCCAGCAGCCCCGGCCCCGGACCCTGGGAGCAGTACTTC.

As to this clone: In the same sample, other DNA sequences code for this CDR3. In DNA form, the CDR3 reads TGTGCCAGCAGTTACAGGGTAAATCAGCCCCAGCATTTT. Its protein product is CASSYRVNQPQHF. The chain has TRBV6-6 and TRBJ1-5; no reliable D call. CDR3 length: 13 residues. Trimming took 2 bases from V and 4 from J, leaving 6 bases between them. CDR1 and CDR2 from the germline V gene are MNHNY and SVGAGI (reference sequence).

This chain joins TRBV5-1 and TRBJ1-1; 7 positions agree with TRBD1. Germline CDR1 is SGHRS and CDR2 is YFSETQ. V trimming: 4 bases; J trimming: 8 bases; junction bases outside the gene matches: 8. The CDR3 spans 13 residues. The CDR3 nucleotides are TGCGCCAGCAGCGAGAGACAGGGTGGGGAAGCTTTCTTT. Translating gives CASSERQGGEAFF.

The chain couples TRBV19 to TRBJ1-5, with a tentative D call TRBD1 (5 bases). Germline values: CDR1 LNHDA, CDR2 SQIVND (reference sequence). V was cut by 7 bases and J by 2 bases, with 15 bases left in between. The CDR3 consists of 15 residues. CDR3 residues: CASKVRETGNQPQHF. In DNA form, the CDR3 reads TGTGCCAGTAAGGTCAGGGAAACGGGCAATCAGCCCCAGCATTTT.

The chain has TRBV6-1 and TRBJ1-5; 7 bases agree with TRBD1. After removal of 6 bases from V and 3 bases from J, the junction contained 5 bases not matched to a gene. Germline V lookup: CDR1 MNHNS, CDR2 SASEGT. The length of the CDR3 is 14 residues. The CDR3 protein is CASRRGQPNQPQHF. The CDR3 DNA is TGTGCCAGCAGGAGGGGACAGCCCAATCAGCCCCAGCATTTT.

CDR3 loop: CASSPLGRESKRTQYF. The CDR3, as DNA: TGTGCCAGCAGTCCCCTAGGGCGGGAATCCAAGAGGACCCAGTACTTC. This chain uses TRBV28 with TRBJ2-5; perhaps TRBD2 as D (6 bases). Germline CDR1 is MDHEN and CDR2 is SYDVKM. Trimming stripped 5 bases from V and 7 bases from J, with 23 bases between. The CDR3 is 16 amino acids. The full variable domain, rest sourced from reference TRBV28 and TRBJ2-5, is DVKVTQSSRYLVKRTGEKVFLECVQDMDHENMFWYRQDPGLGLRLIYFSYDVKMKEKGDIPEGYSVSREKKERFSLILESASTNQTSMYLCASSPLGRESKRTQYFGPGTRLLVL.